What follows describes a single T cell receptor (beta chain). The sample comes from a study of CD8+ T cells in alopecia areata. This CDR3 spans 17 amino acids. From germline, CDR1 is SGDLS and CDR2 YYNGEE. V gave up 1 base and J gave up 0 bases, with 14 bases separating them. Extracted from the samples, RNA was reverse transcribed into cDNA to serve as the sequencing template. TCRdb keeps only in-frame clones here, not all; method: immunoSEQ multiplex PCR. The table lists around 140,000 clones, around 87% of them singletons, with roughly 16% in the top ten. Sequenced material: CD8+ T cells sorted from blood, taken at week 0. The sequence was collected from a human donor with alopecia areata. The gene calls are TRBV9 and TRBJ2-1; D uncertain. CDR3 DNA sequence: TGTGCCAGCAGCGTAAAGGAGAGAGTGGCCTCCTACAATGAGCAGTTCTTC. Translated: CASSVKERVASYNEQFF.